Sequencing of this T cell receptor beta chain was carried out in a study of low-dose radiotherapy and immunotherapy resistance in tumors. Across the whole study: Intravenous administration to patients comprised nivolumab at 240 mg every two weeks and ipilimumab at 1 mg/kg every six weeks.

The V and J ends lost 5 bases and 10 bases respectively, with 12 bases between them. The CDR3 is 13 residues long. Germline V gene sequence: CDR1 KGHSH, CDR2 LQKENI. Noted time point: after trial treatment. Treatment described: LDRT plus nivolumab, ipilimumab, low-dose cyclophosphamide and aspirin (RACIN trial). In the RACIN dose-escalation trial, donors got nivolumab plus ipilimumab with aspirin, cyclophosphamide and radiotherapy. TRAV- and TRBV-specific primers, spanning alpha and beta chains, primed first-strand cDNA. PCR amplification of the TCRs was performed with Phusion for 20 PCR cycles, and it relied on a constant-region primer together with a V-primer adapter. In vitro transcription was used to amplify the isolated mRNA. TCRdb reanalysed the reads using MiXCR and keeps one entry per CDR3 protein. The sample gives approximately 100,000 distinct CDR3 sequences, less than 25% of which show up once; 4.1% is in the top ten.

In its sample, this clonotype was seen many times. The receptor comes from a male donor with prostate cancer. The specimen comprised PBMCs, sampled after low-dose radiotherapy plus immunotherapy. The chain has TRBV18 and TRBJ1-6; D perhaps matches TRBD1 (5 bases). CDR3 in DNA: TGTGCCAGCTCAGGAGATTCAGGGTCACCCCTCCACTTT. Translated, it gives CASSGDSGSPLHF.